The subject of this entry is one TCR beta chain. This sample stems from a study of Ad26.COV2.S vaccination and SARS-CoV-2 variants. TCRdb keeps only in-frame clones here, not all; method: immunoSEQ multiplex PCR. The profile shows roughly 330,000 clones, almost 90% of them singletons. Germline loops: CDR1 SQVTM, CDR2 ANQGSEA. The CDR3 loop spans 13 amino acids. V shed 6 bases and J 5 bases; nucleotides not matched to a gene: 9. Specified treatment: around 19 received Ad26.COV2.S at low or high dose, single or two shots; roughly five received placebo; per-sample allocation not given. Sampling occurred on day 63 after the first vaccine or placebo injection.

The rearrangement links TRBV29-1 to TRBJ1-2; 7 bases fit TRBD1. The TCR originated in a person aged 18 to 65 who received the Ad26.COV2.S COVID-19 vaccine or a placebo. The sequencing here drew on peripheral blood, taken in a trial of Ad26.COV2.S vaccine versus placebo. CDR3 sequence reads: CSVGTGERYGYTF. CDR3 bases: TGCAGCGTAGGTACAGGGGAAAGATATGGCTACACCTTC.